The clone carrying this TCR beta chain came up a few times. The CDR3 contains 15 residues. The V and J ends lost 6 bases and 4 bases respectively, with 16 bases between them. Per germline, CDR1 MNHEY and CDR2 SMNVEV (reference sequence). For each extraction, RNA and DNA were obtained together from around 18-30 mg of unsorted bulk tissue. Starting material of 500 to 600 ng total RNA yielded TCR beta cDNA via a constant-region primer. Slightly modified ARM-PCR with three nested multiplex PCR rounds yielded TCR beta libraries. TRBV1-TRBV30 forward primers and a C-beta reverse primer were used in the first two PCR rounds, which each ran for 9 to 10 cycles. TCRdb re-called the multiplex PCR reads with MiXCR, one entry per CDR3 protein. The table includes approximately 92,000 distinct CDR3 sequences, approximately 68% detected once. The entry originates in a study of tumor-infiltrating lymphocytes in primary liver carcinoma.

The origin of this receptor is a middle-aged man with primary liver carcinoma and hepatitis B virus infection. The V gene is TRBV27, the J gene TRBJ2-1, with TRBD2 as a possible D gene (5 bases). The source material was tumor-adjacent normal liver tissue. CDR3 loop: CASSPLAFNYNEQFF. Here the CDR3 DNA reads TGTGCCAGCAGCCCTCTAGCCTTTAATTACAATGAGCAGTTCTTC.